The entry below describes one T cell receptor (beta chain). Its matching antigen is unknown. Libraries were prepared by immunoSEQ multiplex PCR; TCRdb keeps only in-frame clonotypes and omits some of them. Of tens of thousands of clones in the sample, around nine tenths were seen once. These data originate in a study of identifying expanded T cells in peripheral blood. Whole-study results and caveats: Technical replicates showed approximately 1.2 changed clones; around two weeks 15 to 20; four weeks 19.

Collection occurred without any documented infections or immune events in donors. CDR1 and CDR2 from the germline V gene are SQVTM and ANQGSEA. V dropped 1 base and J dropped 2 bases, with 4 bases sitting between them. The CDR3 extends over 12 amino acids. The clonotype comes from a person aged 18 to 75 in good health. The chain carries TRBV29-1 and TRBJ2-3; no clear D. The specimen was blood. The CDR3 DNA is TGCAGCGTTGAAGGGATCACAGATACGCAGTATTTT. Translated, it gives CSVEGITDTQYF.